This is a list of T cell receptor beta chains from one sample in a study of identical twins. TCRdb re-called the 5' RACE reads with MiXCR, one entry per CDR3 protein. The table has hundreds of thousands of distinct CDR3 sequences, approximately 9% seen once. These data were likewise used in another study, on yellow fever vaccine responses in identical twins.

Sequencing used PBMCs. These receptor sequences come from a woman under 30 in good health. Both conserved end residues are part of each CDR3. The D gene is left open where the match is weak. Not every row has a clone size; where given, it reads once, few, many or a size class.

j_call | clone_size | v_call | d_call | cdr3_aa | cdr3_nt
TRBJ2-3 | . | TRBV7-9 | . | CASSPNGVTDTQYF | TGTGCCAGCAGCCCCAACGGGGTCACAGATACGCAGTATTTT
TRBJ2-1 | many | TRBV20-1 | . | CSARGSLSSYNEQFF | TGCAGTGCCCGCGGTTCACTTTCGTCCTACAATGAGCAGTTCTTC
TRBJ2-3 | . | TRBV27 | TRBD2 | CASSLTGEGFADTQYF | TGTGCCAGCAGTTTGACGGGGGAGGGTTTCGCAGATACGCAGTATTTT
TRBJ1-6 | few | TRBV12-3/TRBV12-4 | . | CASSFMGYNSPLHF | TGTGCCAGCAGTTTTATGGGATATAATTCACCCCTCCACTTT
TRBJ2-5 | many | TRBV9 | . | CASSPLTGRTQYF | TGTGCCAGCAGCCCCTTGACTGGGCGGACCCAGTACTTC
TRBJ2-3 | . | TRBV7-9 | . | CASSRLGADTQYF | TGTGCCAGCAGTCGGCTGGGGGCAGATACGCAGTATTTT
TRBJ2-3 | many | TRBV15 | . | CATSRGVVGGYPTDTQYF | TGTGCCACCAGCAGAGGGGTCGTCGGAGGCTACCCCACAGATACGCAGTATTTT
TRBJ2-5 | . | TRBV15 | . | CATSRALERQGTQYF | TGTGCCACCAGCAGAGCTCTGGAGCGGCAAGGGACCCAGTACTTC
TRBJ1-1 | few | TRBV18 | . | CASSYGAAEAFF | TGTGCCAGCTCCTATGGGGCGGCTGAAGCTTTCTTT
TRBJ2-7 | . | TRBV30 | . | CAWRTRGVLYEQYF | TGTGCCTGGCGAACCAGGGGGGTCCTCTACGAGCAGTACTTC
TRBJ2-5 | few | TRBV7-9 | . | CASSLIPDSSSQETQYF | TGTGCCAGCAGCTTAATTCCGGACAGTAGCTCTCAAGAGACCCAGTACTTC
TRBJ2-7 | few | TRBV27 | . | CASSLWASLSYEQYF | TGTGCCAGCAGTTTATGGGCTAGTCTCTCCTACGAGCAGTACTTC
TRBJ2-3 | . | TRBV28 | TRBD2 | CASSPGTSGGTLEYF | TGTGCCAGCAGCCCCGGGACTAGCGGGGGAACGTTGGAGTATTTT
TRBJ2-1 | . | TRBV2 | . | CASSAWSNEQFF | TGTGCCAGCAGTGCTTGGAGCAATGAGCAGTTCTTC
TRBJ2-5 | . | TRBV15 | TRBD2 | CATSRGGIAGPRTQYF | TGTGCCACCAGCAGAGGAGGGATAGCGGGCCCCAGGACCCAGTACTTC
TRBJ1-2 | . | TRBV14 | . | CASSQVTGNYGYTF | TGTGCCAGCAGCCAAGTTACAGGGAACTATGGCTACACCTTC
TRBJ1-2 | few | TRBV28 | . | CASTPPGAGYTF | TGTGCCAGCACCCCACCCGGGGCTGGCTACACCTTC
TRBJ2-7 | few | TRBV27 | TRBD1 | CASSPLRDRGREQYF | TGTGCCAGCAGCCCCCTCCGGGACAGGGGGCGCGAGCAGTACTTC